The rows below give T cell receptor beta chains drawn from one sample of a study of T-cell memory formation after mild COVID-19. TCRdb reanalysed the 5' RACE reads using MiXCR and keeps one entry per CDR3 protein. The data show some 300,000 distinct CDR3 sequences, 20% seen once. Sample: PBMCs or a T cell subset sorted from them (not recorded which). The receptors stem from a man between 18 and 29 years old who had mild COVID-19 (a few samples of this study predate the infection). Cell type and time point are not known. Both conserved end residues are part of each CDR3. D genes are given only for firm matches. The size entry is marked missing in some rows and otherwise reads once, few, many or a size class.

cdr3_nt: TGTGCCAGCAGCTTATGGGGACAGGCGTCCGTCAATGAGCAGTTCTTC; cdr3_aa: CASSLWGQASVNEQFF; d_call: TRBD1; clone_size: few; v_call: TRBV7-2; j_call: TRBJ2-1
cdr3_nt: TGCGCCAGCAGCCAAAGATCACGAGATTTCGGAAACACCATATATTTT; cdr3_aa: CASSQRSRDFGNTIYF; d_call: -; clone_size: -; v_call: TRBV4-3; j_call: TRBJ1-3
cdr3_nt: TGTGCCAGCAGCCTTGCGACTAGCGGGACCCAGTACTTC; cdr3_aa: CASSLATSGTQYF; d_call: TRBD2; clone_size: many; v_call: TRBV5-6; j_call: TRBJ2-5
cdr3_nt: TGCAGTGCCAGGGACAGGGTCCGGGAAAAACTGTTTTTT; cdr3_aa: CSARDRVREKLFF; d_call: TRBD1; clone_size: -; v_call: TRBV20-1; j_call: TRBJ1-4
cdr3_nt: TGTGCCAGCAGCCCACCACAGGGTTCAAGGGAGCAGTACTTC; cdr3_aa: CASSPPQGSREQYF; d_call: -; clone_size: -; v_call: TRBV7-9; j_call: TRBJ2-7
cdr3_nt: TGCGCCAGCAGCTTGGGTCCGGGGGACACAGATACGCAGTATTTT; cdr3_aa: CASSLGPGDTDTQYF; d_call: -; clone_size: many; v_call: TRBV5-1; j_call: TRBJ2-3
cdr3_nt: TGTGCCAGCAGCGATCCCCTCCTAGCGGGGGCAACCTCAGATACGCAGTATTTT; cdr3_aa: CASSDPLLAGATSDTQYF; d_call: TRBD2; clone_size: few; v_call: TRBV9; j_call: TRBJ2-3
cdr3_nt: TGTGCCAGCAGTTACGGGACTAATGAAGCTTTCTTT; cdr3_aa: CASSYGTNEAFF; d_call: -; clone_size: -; v_call: TRBV6-5; j_call: TRBJ1-1
cdr3_nt: TGTGCCAGCAGCTCAGAGGACAGGACCTTGAACACTGAAGCTTTCTTT; cdr3_aa: CASSSEDRTLNTEAFF; d_call: TRBD1; clone_size: -; v_call: TRBV7-9; j_call: TRBJ1-1
cdr3_nt: TGCGCCAGCAGCCCCCAGTTTAACACCGGGGAGCTGTTTTTT; cdr3_aa: CASSPQFNTGELFF; d_call: -; clone_size: few; v_call: TRBV4-1; j_call: TRBJ2-2
cdr3_nt: TGTGCCAGCGGACGACAGGGGGGGATGGAGACCCAGTACTTC; cdr3_aa: CASGRQGGMETQYF; d_call: TRBD1; clone_size: few; v_call: TRBV27; j_call: TRBJ2-5
cdr3_nt: TGTGCCACCAGTCCGTATGAAAAACTGTTTTTT; cdr3_aa: CATSPYEKLFF; d_call: -; clone_size: few; v_call: TRBV24-1; j_call: TRBJ1-4
cdr3_nt: TGCAGTGCTAGATCTCCCTCGGGAGTGACCCAGTACTTC; cdr3_aa: CSARSPSGVTQYF; d_call: -; clone_size: -; v_call: TRBV20-1; j_call: TRBJ2-5
cdr3_nt: TGTGCCAGCATCCAGACTAGCGCTTTTAGGTTACCAGATACGCAGTATTTT; cdr3_aa: CASIQTSAFRLPDTQYF; d_call: TRBD2; clone_size: -; v_call: TRBV7-8; j_call: TRBJ2-3
cdr3_nt: TGTGCCAGCAGTTCAGGGGGACGCAATCAGCCCCAGCATTTT; cdr3_aa: CASSSGGRNQPQHF; d_call: TRBD1; clone_size: -; v_call: TRBV6-5; j_call: TRBJ1-5